The T cell receptor beta chain under discussion was sequenced for a study of T cell responses to AZD1222 COVID-19 vaccine. In the study overall: Timing groups of about 4 and about 12 weeks for second doses were pooled.

Overall study findings and caveats: The peak T cell response came first, and repertoires were sampled only after it. Reportedly, close to half of spike-specific TCRs are directed against unmutated variant regions. Clonal diversity was possibly underestimated; the donors were predominantly white British and more often female.

On this clone: The antigen remains unidentified.

Germline V gives CDR1 SGHTA, CDR2 FQGTGA. CDR3 length equals 13 residues. V was shortened by 1 base and J by 13 bases, with 14 bases between the two germline ends. Only in-frame clones appear in the TCRdb table, and some are missing; sequencing was by immunoSEQ multiplex PCR. Here the sample spans 140,000 to 150,000 clones, around 91% being singletons. The sample was peripheral blood, taken on day 0 of AZD1222 vaccination. This rearrangement joins TRBV7-3 to TRBJ2-1; D is possibly TRBD2 (7 bases). This TCR derives from an adult in good health. The CDR3 sequence: CASSLSGGAVQFF. DNA of the CDR3: TGTGCCAGCAGCTTAAGTGGGGGGGCCGTCCAGTTCTTC.